These 22 T cell receptor beta chains were sequenced from one sample in a study of blood T cell repertoires in COVID-19. The data were produced by immunoSEQ multiplex PCR, yet TCRdb's version contains in-frame clones alone and is incomplete. The table includes 270,000 or so clones, approximately 85% detected once. Sequencing was done on a sample of peripheral blood. These receptors originate from a human donor in a cohort sampled during active COVID-19.

The chain carries TRBV6-6 and TRBJ2-1, with D uncertain. Germline V gene data show CDR1 as MNHNY and CDR2 as SVGAGI (reference sequence). V lost 5 bases and J 8 bases, leaving 7 bases between the germline ends. The CDR3 spans 11 residues. This CDR3 reads CASSKTYEQFF. CDR3 nucleotide sequence: TGTGCCAGCAGTAAAACTTATGAGCAGTTCTTC.

The rearrangement links TRBV3-1 (or the pseudogene TRBV3-2) to TRBJ1-6, with D perhaps matching TRBD1 (6 bases). Trimming took 1 base from V and 6 from J, leaving 16 bases between them. This CDR3 contains 17 residues. The germline V gene has CDR1 LGHDT and CDR2 YNNKEL (reference sequence). Here the CDR3 DNA reads TGTGCCAGCAGCCAAGCATCCACAGGGCTCGCTAATTCACCCCTCCACTTT. Translated: CASSQASTGLANSPLHF.

This sequence joins TRBV5-1 and TRBJ2-7; D is undetermined. V lost 0 bases, J lost 3 bases, and 7 bases lay in between. The CDR3 sequence is 13 residues long. Looked up from germline, CDR1 is SGHRS and CDR2 is YFSETQ. CDR3 bases: TGCGCCAGCAGCTTGGGCAGGAACTACGAGCAGTACTTC. Translation: CASSLGRNYEQYF.

The CDR3 DNA follows: TGTGCCAGCAGCTTGGGCCCCGGGACAGGGAGAGAGACCCAGTACTTC. It codes for CASSLGPGTGRETQYF. The chain couples TRBV5-8 to TRBJ2-5, with 9 bases lining up with TRBD1. Germline V gene sequence: CDR1 SGHTS, CDR2 YDEGEE. The V and J ends lost 0 bases and 4 bases, in that order; junction bases with no gene match: 7. CDR3 size: 16 residues.

The V call is TRBV5-4, the J call TRBJ1-1; D is possibly TRBD1 (5 bases). Germline V CDR1 and CDR2: SGHNT, YYREEE (reference sequence). The CDR3 runs 14 residues. V lost 2 bases and J lost 1, with 9 bases in between. The DNA of the CDR3 is TGTGCCAGCAGCTTAGGACAAAGGAACACTGAAGCTTTCTTT. Protein: CASSLGQRNTEAFF.

The chain links TRBV6-2 or TRBV6-3 to TRBJ2-2; possible D gene TRBD2, 5 bases. This CDR3 comprises 15 residues. V was cut by 0 bases and J by 7 bases, with 12 bases left in between. Germline values: CDR1 MNHEY, CDR2 SVGEGT. The CDR3 is CASSYSGSKSGELFF. In DNA, the CDR3 is TGTGCCAGCAGTTACTCTGGGAGTAAAAGCGGGGAGCTGTTTTTT.

The genes are TRBV6-5 and TRBJ2-7, with a tentative D call TRBD2 (6 bases). CDR1 is MNHEY, CDR2 SVGAGI, per germline. The CDR3 length is 14 residues. The ends were cut back, 3 bases at V and 3 bases at J, with 12 bases in the middle. The CDR3 coding sequence is TGTGCCAGCAGTTATCTAGGACTAAGCTACGAGCAGTACTTC. It yields the protein CASSYLGLSYEQYF.

This clone is a singleton in its sample. The chain carries TRBV3-1 (or the pseudogene TRBV3-2) and TRBJ2-2; 7 nucleotides line up with TRBD2. The germline gives CDR1 LGHDT, CDR2 YNNKEL (reference sequence). The CDR3 runs to 17 residues. With V trimmed by 0 bases and J by 4 bases, 8 bases remained unmatched. The CDR3 loop is CASSQEGGRVFTGELFF. CDR3 nucleotide sequence: TGTGCCAGCAGCCAAGAGGGGGGGAGAGTGTTCACCGGGGAGCTGTTTTTT.

The rearrangement links TRBV2 to TRBJ1-4; 7 nucleotides align to TRBD1. Germline V gene lookup returns CDR1 SNHLY and CDR2 FYNNEI. The CDR3 sequence is 13 residues long. The V and J ends lost 11 bases and 5 bases, in that order; junction bases with no gene match: 8. The DNA of the CDR3 is TGTGCCGGAAGGGACAGCGCGAATGAAAAACTGTTTTTT. Its translation is CAGRDSANEKLFF.

CDR3 coding DNA: TGTGCCAGCAGCTCCCTTTGGCGGAGGAGGGCAGATACGCAGTATTTT. Translation gives CASSSLWRRRADTQYF. This chain links TRBV21-1 with TRBJ2-3; whether TRBD2, the table's D call, matches the DNA was not checked. TRBV21-1 corresponds to a pseudogene. CDR3 length: 16 amino acids.

The chain couples TRBV7-7 to TRBJ1-1; D gene uncertain. V lost 3 bases, J lost 1 base, and 6 bases lay in between. CDR3 size: 13 residues. CDR1 is SSHAT, CDR2 FNYEAQ, per germline (reference sequence). The CDR3 loop reads CASSLSENTEAFF. The DNA of the CDR3 is TGTGCCAGCAGCTTGAGTGAGAACACTGAAGCTTTCTTT.

This clone was observed a single time. The chain joins TRBV6-2 or TRBV6-3 to TRBJ2-1, with D maybe TRBD1 (5 bases). V shed 6 bases and J shed 7 bases, with 19 bases lying between them. Germline loops: CDR1 MNHEY, CDR2 SVGEGT. The CDR3 extends over 15 amino acids. The CDR3 DNA reads as TGTGCCAGCAGCCCACTTGAAGGGGTTTTGAATGAGCAGTTCTTC. Protein: CASSPLEGVLNEQFF.

This chain links TRBV19 with TRBJ2-1; 8 positions agree with TRBD2. Unmatched junction bases numbered 7, after V lost 1 base and J lost 5 bases. The germline V gene has CDR1 LNHDA and CDR2 SQIVND (reference sequence). This CDR3 comprises 16 residues. The chain's CDR3 is CASSIVGLAGHNEQFF. The CDR3 bases are TGTGCCAGTAGTATAGTAGGGCTAGCGGGCCACAATGAGCAGTTCTTC.

The CDR3 loop reads CASSHTSGRGQETQYF. CDR3 sequence (DNA): TGCGCCAGCAGCCATACTAGCGGGAGAGGGCAGGAGACCCAGTACTTC. The chain employs TRBV4-1 and TRBJ2-5, with 11 positions matching TRBD2. Germline values: CDR1 MGHRA, CDR2 YSYEKL. After removal of 3 bases from V and 5 bases from J, the junction contained 8 bases not matched to a gene. This CDR3 comprises 16 residues.

The V and J genes are TRBV5-4 and TRBJ2-5; 7 bases align to TRBD2. The CDR3 runs to 15 residues. The trim removed 1 base at V and 5 bases at J, leaving 8 bases unmatched. CDR1 SGHNT and CDR2 YYREEE come from the germline V gene (reference sequence). As DNA, the CDR3 is TGTGCCAGCAGCTTGTGGGGGAGGGGTAGGGAGACCCAGTACTTC. Its translation is CASSLWGRGRETQYF.

The chain uses TRBV11-2 and TRBJ1-3; D remains unclear. The CDR3 sequence is 15 residues long. In germline, CDR1 is SGHAT, CDR2 FQNNGV. Trimming left V 4 bases short and J 0 bases short, with 10 bases between. The DNA for the CDR3 is TGTGCCAGCAGCTGGAGCTTGGGCTCTGGAAACACCATATATTTT. It specifies CASSWSLGSGNTIYF.

This clone occurred once. The chain employs TRBV25-1 and TRBJ1-1; no clear D. Germline assignment: CDR1 MGHDK and CDR2 SYGVNS. The length of the CDR3 is 13 residues. V was pared by 3 bases and J by 5 bases, with 10 bases between. The CDR3 coding sequence is TGTGCCAGCAGTGATCCTAATTGGACTGAAGCTTTCTTT. Its protein is CASSDPNWTEAFF.

The rearrangement links TRBV27 to TRBJ2-5; TRBD2 agrees at 10 bases. Germline CDR1 MNHEY, CDR2 SMNVEV (reference sequence). Trimming at V came to 4 bases and at J to 2 bases, leaving 7 bases not matched to a gene. This CDR3 has 16 amino acids. CDR3 protein: CASSYGKAGGQETQYF. CDR3 DNA: TGTGCCAGCAGTTATGGAAAAGCGGGAGGGCAAGAGACCCAGTACTTC.

The V gene is TRBV2, the J gene TRBJ2-7; perhaps TRBD2 as D (5 bases). CDR3 size: 13 residues. Germline CDR1 and CDR2: SNHLY and FYNNEI. V shed 8 bases and J shed 6 bases, with 17 bases lying between them. CDR3 amino acids: CASQADVLGEQYF. CDR3 nucleotide sequence: TGTGCCAGCCAAGCGGACGTCCTTGGCGAGCAGTACTTC. The full variable domain, with the rest looked up from reference TRBV2 and TRBJ2-7, is EPEVTQTPSHQVTQMGQEVILRCVPISNHLYFYWYRQILGQKVEFLVSFYNNEISEKSEIFDDQFSVERPDGSNFTLKIRSTKLEDSAMYFCASQADVLGEQYFGPGTRLTVT.

The rearrangement links TRBV13 to TRBJ2-6; D gene uncertain. The CDR3 spans 15 residues. Trimming removed 0 bases at V and 0 bases at J, with 3 bases between. Looked up from germline, CDR1 is PRHDT and CDR2 is FYEKMQ (reference sequence). The DNA for the CDR3 is TGTGCCAGCAGCTTAGGGCGCTCTGGGGCCAACGTCCTGACTTTC. Residues: CASSLGRSGANVLTF.

This clone was picked up many times. The chain is built from TRBV5-1 and TRBJ2-7; 7 positions agree with TRBD2. CDR1 is SGHRS and CDR2 is YFSETQ in the germline V gene. The J segment lost 4 bases and the V segment lost 2 bases, leaving 12 bases of the junction unmatched. The CDR3 consists of 16 residues. The CDR3 spells CASSLGSSFSGYEQYF. DNA for the CDR3: TGCGCCAGCAGCTTAGGCAGTTCTTTTAGCGGGTACGAGCAGTACTTC.

V gene TRBV13 combines with J gene TRBJ2-5; maybe TRBD2 (5 bases). CDR1 PRHDT and CDR2 FYEKMQ come from the germline V gene (reference sequence). V gave up 3 bases and J gave up 4 bases, with 6 bases separating them. There are 12 residues in the CDR3. The CDR3 coding sequence is TGTGCCAGCAGCTTCGGGGTAGAGACCCAGTACTTC. It specifies CASSFGVETQYF. Full variable domain (remainder filled in from reference TRBV13 and TRBJ2-5): AAGVIQSPRHLIKEKRETATLKCYPIPRHDTVYWYQQGPGQDPQFLISFYEKMQSDKGSIPDRFSAQQFSDYHSELNMSSLELGDSALYFCASSFGVETQYFGPGTRLLVL.